This T cell receptor beta chain derives from a study of blood T cell repertoires in COVID-19. Study-level information: T cells, B-cell-depleted T cells, or PBMCs provided the cDNA or gDNA that served as material.

The recovered donors of Cohort 3 showed two negative PCRs, clearance, or symptom resolution. Germline CDR1 DFQATT, CDR2 SNEGSKA (reference sequence). The ends were cut back, 3 bases at V and 4 bases at J, with 16 bases in the middle. This CDR3 has 15 residues. Authors' methods: Nucleated cell number was recorded as an estimate derived from reference gene primer amplification. Using immunoSEQ multiplex PCR, the repertoire was profiled, and TCRdb retains in-frame clones only, with some absent. D and trimming come from the DNA, and the V and J calls and clone size come from that table. The table records about 160,000 clones, 84% of them present only once. This clone was detected once.

This chain links TRBV20-1 with TRBJ2-4, with D possibly being TRBD2 (6 bases). Sequenced input: PBMCs or T cells enriched from blood (not recorded which). The sequence was obtained from a man between 50 and 59 years old who had recovered from COVID-19. CDR3 DNA: TGCAGTGCTAGTCCCCCGGGAGTGCTAAAAAACATTCAGTACTTC. Translation gives CSASPPGVLKNIQYF.